The clone carrying this T cell receptor beta chain was observed a few times. Its target is not known. The data are from a study of beta chain features in type 1 diabetes. Study-wide results and limits: The study left unresolved whether HLA type influences TCRB rearrangement.

Since all of the isolated RNA was reverse transcribed, expressed TCRB transcripts were what got sequenced. Each stem cell-like memory T cell sample yielded 950,000 to 1,200,000 reads on average. Libraries were prepared by immunoSEQ multiplex PCR; TCRdb keeps only in-frame clonotypes and omits some of them. This sample carries approximately 110,000 clones, almost 40% of them seen once, and the ten largest clones take 0.065%. V gave up 0 bases and J gave up 3 bases; unmatched junction bases: 4. This CDR3 region has 16 residues. Sequenced input: stem cell memory CD4+ T cells from blood. This TCR came from a woman between 18 and 29 years old in good health. V is TRBV23-1 and J is TRBJ2-5; 10 nucleotides align to TRBD1. TRBV23-1 is an ORF, and what it does is uncertain. DNA of the CDR3: TGCGCCAGCAGTCAATCGAGGGGACAGGGGAAAGAGACCCAGTACTTC. It codes for CASSQSRGQGKETQYF.